This passage covers 23 T cell receptor beta chains from one sample sequenced in a study of blood T cell repertoires in COVID-19. Assay: immunoSEQ multiplex PCR; the TCRdb copy retains only in-frame clones and omits some. The sample consists of about 50,000 clones, 85% to 90% of them appearing once. Sequencing was done on a sample of peripheral blood. The receptors shown here come from an elderly man with active or convalescent COVID-19.

V is TRBV10-3 and J is TRBJ2-1; 13 nucleotides match TRBD2. Germline V CDR1 and CDR2: ENHRY, SYGVKD. The ends lost 6 bases at V and 5 bases at J; junction bases unmatched: 10. The CDR3 covers 17 residues. CDR3 DNA: TGTGCCATCAGCCTAACTAGCGGGGGGGCCGGGAACAATGAGCAGTTCTTC. It is translated as CAISLTSGGAGNNEQFF.

This chain joins TRBV21-1 and TRBJ2-7; the table's D call, TRBD1, was not checked against the DNA. TRBV21-1 represents a pseudogene. This CDR3 region has 12 residues. CDR3: CASSTGTGEQYF. The CDR3 nucleotides are TGTGCCAGCAGTACTGGGACAGGCGAGCAGTACTTC.

This clone was counted a few times. This sequence joins TRBV5-1 and TRBJ1-1; possibly TRBD1 for D (6 bases). Germline V lookup: CDR1 SGHRS, CDR2 YFSETQ. V gave up 7 bases and J gave up 4 bases, with 20 bases separating them. The CDR3 has 15 residues. CDR3 loop: CASAFAGAGSTEAFF. CDR3 nucleotides: TGCGCCAGCGCTTTTGCAGGGGCAGGGAGCACTGAAGCTTTCTTT.

On this clone itself: Additional DNA sequences in this sample encode the identical CDR3. This chain uses TRBV18 with TRBJ1-5; maybe TRBD1 (6 bases). V dropped 0 bases and J dropped 2 bases, with 11 bases sitting between them. The CDR3 has 16 amino acids. CDR1 is KGHSH and CDR2 is LQKENI in the germline V gene. The CDR3 loop reads CASSPPAGGGNQPQHF. CDR3 in DNA: TGTGCCAGCTCACCACCTGCGGGGGGCGGCAATCAGCCCCAGCATTTT.

The CDR3 here is CASSYSTGGIRKLFF. The CDR3 nucleotides are TGTGCCAGCAGTTACTCGACAGGGGGCATCCGAAAACTGTTTTTT. V and J are TRBV6-2 or TRBV6-3 and TRBJ1-4; 10 nucleotides match TRBD1. This CDR3 contains 15 residues. V shed 0 bases and J 10 bases; nucleotides not matched to a gene: 5. Germline-derived CDR1 and CDR2 are MNHEY and SVGEGT.

V usage is TRBV7-9 and J usage is TRBJ1-5; the D is unclear. The germline V gene encodes CDR1 SEHNR and CDR2 FQNEAQ (reference sequence). The CDR3 has 13 amino acids. The V gene lost 1 base and the J gene lost 5 bases, with 6 bases spanning the gap. The CDR3 sequence is CASSLGGDQPQHF. CDR3 DNA sequence: TGTGCCAGCAGCTTAGGAGGAGATCAGCCCCAGCATTTT. Full variable domain (rest looked up from reference TRBV7-9 and TRBJ1-5): DTGVSQNPRHKITKRGQNVTFRCDPISEHNRLYWYRQTLGQGPEFLTYFQNEAQLEKSRLLSDRFSAERPKGSFSTLEIQRTEQGDSAMYLCASSLGGDQPQHFGDGTRLSIL.

The chain is built from TRBV7-2 and TRBJ2-3; maybe TRBD2 (6 bases). This CDR3 spans 15 amino acids. The ends were cut back, 7 bases at V and 5 bases at J, with 19 bases in the middle. CDR1 is SGHTA and CDR2 is FQGNSA in the germline V gene. CDR3 nucleotide sequence: TGTGCCAGCACCTCACGGGTGGGAGGAGTAGATACGCAGTATTTT. Amino acids: CASTSRVGGVDTQYF.

The genes are TRBV24-1 and TRBJ2-3; TRBD1 agrees at 7 bases. The germline V gene encodes CDR1 KGHDR and CDR2 SFDVKD. J gave up 3 bases and V 5 bases, and 16 bases lay outside the gene matches. This CDR3 is built from 18 residues. The CDR3 reads CATSGRTGLLLGTDTQYF. The DNA of the CDR3 is TGTGCCACCAGTGGGCGGACAGGTCTCCTTCTGGGGACAGATACGCAGTATTTT.

The rearrangement joins TRBV5-1 to TRBJ2-3; TRBD2 agrees at 7 bases. Looked up from germline, CDR1 is SGHRS and CDR2 is YFSETQ. Trimming at V came to 0 bases and at J to 3 bases, leaving 4 bases not matched to a gene. This CDR3 is built from 15 residues. The CDR3 region is CASSLVGGGTDTQYF. The CDR3 nucleotides are TGCGCCAGCAGCTTGGTCGGGGGAGGGACAGATACGCAGTATTTT.

J is TRBJ1-6 and V is TRBV7-6, with unresolved D. The CDR3 is made up of 14 amino acids. V lost 5 bases and J lost 6, with 11 bases in between. Germline CDR1 is SGHVS and CDR2 is FNYEAQ. The CDR3 DNA is TGTGCCAGCAGCCACGCCCGGTCTAATTCACCCCTCCACTTT. Amino acid sequence: CASSHARSNSPLHF.

This sequence joins TRBV2 and TRBJ2-2; tentative D call: TRBD1 (5 bases). This CDR3 comprises 15 residues. Looked up from germline, CDR1 is SNHLY and CDR2 is FYNNEI. V lost 5 bases, J lost 1 base, and 11 bases lay in between. The CDR3: CASSWTRLNTGELFF. DNA of the CDR3: TGTGCCAGCAGTTGGACACGTTTGAACACCGGGGAGCTGTTTTTT.

The sample holds one count of this clone. The genes are TRBV4-3 and TRBJ1-2; a possible D gene is TRBD1 (5 bases). CDR1 is LGHNA, CDR2 YSLEER, per germline. The V and J ends lost 0 bases and 4 bases respectively, with 12 bases between them. CDR3 length equals 15 residues. The DNA for the CDR3 is TGCGCCAGCAGCCAAGATCAGGGCGGCTTCTATGGCTACACCTTC. It translates to CASSQDQGGFYGYTF.

The V and J genes are TRBV3-1 (or the pseudogene TRBV3-2) and TRBJ1-5, with a tentative D call TRBD1 (5 bases). Per germline, CDR1 LGHDT and CDR2 YNNKEL (reference sequence). The V end lost 5 bases, the J end lost 5 bases, and 13 bases lay between the germline ends. The length of the CDR3 is 14 residues. The CDR3 bases are TGTGCCAGCAGCGGCCAGGGTCTCGATCAGCCCCAGCATTTT. This sequence encodes CASSGQGLDQPQHF.

This chain uses TRBV7-9 with TRBJ2-3, with TRBD2 matching over 7 bases. Germline assignment: CDR1 SEHNR and CDR2 FQNEAQ (reference sequence). The CDR3 totals 14 residues. The V and J ends lost 5 bases and 3 bases, in that order; junction bases with no gene match: 5. The CDR3 DNA is TGTGCCAGCAGCCACGGGGGGACGACAGATACGCAGTATTTT. This sequence encodes CASSHGGTTDTQYF.

The V call is TRBV5-4, the J call TRBJ2-1; tentatively, D is TRBD2 (6 bases). Germline V CDR1 and CDR2: SGHNT, YYREEE (reference sequence). V shed 0 bases and J shed 0 bases, with 13 bases lying between them. The CDR3 spans 17 residues. This CDR3 is CASSLGGVSRSYNEQFF. The CDR3 DNA follows: TGTGCCAGCAGCTTGGGGGGGGTCAGCCGCTCCTACAATGAGCAGTTCTTC.

This sequence joins TRBV7-2 and TRBJ2-3; possibly TRBD1 for D (7 bases). Trimming removed 5 bases at V and 2 bases at J, with 23 bases between. Germline V gene lookup returns CDR1 SGHTA and CDR2 FQGNSA. The CDR3 loop spans 18 amino acids. CDR3 in DNA: TGTGCCAGCAGCCCTAAGGCAGGGGGGCCCGGGGACACAGATACGCAGTATTTT. This encodes CASSPKAGGPGDTDTQYF.

The chain is built from TRBV10-3 and TRBJ2-7; TRBD1 might be the D (6 bases). This CDR3 has 14 residues. Trimming took off 5 bases at V and 3 bases at J, with 14 bases between the two ends. The germline gives CDR1 ENHRY, CDR2 SYGVKD. The CDR3 DNA sequence: TGTGCCATCAGTATCCGGGACACGGGCTACGAGCAGTACTTC. Encoded protein: CAISIRDTGYEQYF.

The chain links TRBV7-8 to TRBJ2-7; 14 positions match TRBD2. V was pared by 4 bases and J by 9 bases, with 8 bases of the junction left unmatched. From germline, CDR1 is SGHVS and CDR2 FQNEAQ. CDR3 length equals 15 residues. The CDR3 DNA reads as TGTGCCAGCAGCTGGAGACTAGCGGGAGGGCCGTGGCAGTACTTC. It codes for CASSWRLAGGPWQYF.

This chain connects TRBV6-5 to TRBJ2-1; TRBD1 matches 9 bases. CDR1 and CDR2 (germline): MNHEY, SVGAGI. This CDR3 contains 15 residues. With 0 bases clipped from V and 8 bases from J, the junction kept 5 bases outside the gene matches. CDR3 sequence: CASSYSWTGVDEQFF. CDR3 in DNA: TGTGCCAGCAGTTACTCTTGGACAGGGGTGGATGAGCAGTTCTTC.

The J gene is TRBJ2-7, the V gene TRBV10-3, with TRBD2 as a possible D gene (7 bases). Trimming removed 3 bases at V and 4 bases at J, with 13 bases between. In germline, CDR1 is ENHRY, CDR2 SYGVKD. The length of the CDR3 is 14 residues. This chain's CDR3 is CAISDRGAGYEQYF. The DNA of the CDR3 is TGTGCCATCAGTGATCGGGGGGCAGGGTACGAGCAGTACTTC.

The chain carries TRBV2 and TRBJ1-3; tentatively, D is TRBD1 (5 bases). CDR3 length: 15 residues. Trimming removed 6 bases from V and 0 bases from J, with 12 bases in between. Germline V lookup: CDR1 SNHLY, CDR2 FYNNEI. This CDR3 is CASSRSTASGNTIYF. The CDR3 nucleotides read TGTGCCAGCAGCCGGTCGACAGCCTCTGGAAACACCATATATTTT. Supplemented by reference TRBV2 and TRBJ1-3, the full variable domain reads EPEVTQTPSHQVTQMGQEVILRCVPISNHLYFYWYRQILGQKVEFLVSFYNNEISEKSEIFDDQFSVERPDGSNFTLKIRSTKLEDSAMYFCASSRSTASGNTIYFGEGSWLTVV.

V is TRBV19 and J is TRBJ2-1; TRBD2 matches at 7 bases. Germline trimming cut 5 bases from V and 3 bases from J; bases unmatched to any gene: 13. The CDR3 sequence is 17 residues long. Germline-derived CDR1 and CDR2 are LNHDA and SQIVND (reference sequence). CDR3 coding DNA: TGTGCCAGTAGTCCTTCTGAAGCGGGGCCTCACTACAATGAGCAGTTCTTC. Amino acids: CASSPSEAGPHYNEQFF.

CDR3 residues: CASSPHSQRGDEQYF. In DNA, the CDR3 is TGTGCCAGCAGCCCCCATTCCCAGCGGGGGGACGAGCAGTACTTC. J is TRBJ2-7 and V is TRBV13; 9 nucleotides align to TRBD2. The CDR3 sequence is 15 residues long. The germline CDR1 and CDR2 sequences are PRHDT and FYEKMQ (reference sequence). The J segment lost 5 bases and the V segment lost 5 bases, leaving 10 bases of the junction unmatched.